The T cell receptor (beta chain) described here comes from a study of a mutant IDH1 vaccine in newly diagnosed glioma. Study-wide background: All eight of the vaccinations patients received fell in weeks 1, 3, 5, 7, 11, 15, 19 and 23. The treated group averaged approximately 42 years old and was around 60% male, about 40% female.

General study points: Variations in leading peripheral T cell clonotypes appeared to have no connection with pseudoprogression. Vaccination induced immune responses in over 85% of patients.

Germline CDR1 is SNHLY and CDR2 is FYNNEI. Between the trimmed V and J ends, which lost 10 bases and 1 base, there was a span of 7 bases. This CDR3 has 12 residues. Clones were sequenced by immunoSEQ multiplex PCR, and TCRdb holds only the in-frame ones, with some missing. Among some 80,000 clones, around 85% were seen once, and the ten largest hold 0.6% to 0.95%. To note about this clone: The antigen is unknown.

Regarding time point: week 23, last vaccination. One vaccine dose held 300 ug of mutant IDH1 20-mer peptide and came with topical imiquimod. V usage is TRBV2 and J usage is TRBJ2-2, with D perhaps TRBD2 (5 bases). The sample consisted of PBMCs, taken from a glioma patient whose treatment included an IDH1 peptide vaccine. The sequence was obtained from a woman aged 45-65 years with glioma. CDR3 bases: TGTGCCACCGGACTGAACACCGGGGAGCTGTTTTTT. It encodes CATGLNTGELFF.